This T cell receptor (beta chain) was sequenced for a study of blood T cell repertoires in COVID-19. The protocol was immunoSEQ multiplex PCR, while the TCRdb copy is restricted to in-frame clones and leaves out a portion. This table holds about 170,000 clones, 75% to 90% found once. This CDR3 region has 12 residues. Germline V gene data show CDR1 as MNHEY and CDR2 as SVGAGI. The germline V and J ends were trimmed by 8 bases and 7 bases, with 12 bases remaining between them. The receptor was derived from a woman aged 18-35 years who had recovered from COVID-19. V is TRBV6-5 and J is TRBJ1-3; no clear D gene. Sequenced sample: PBMCs or T cells enriched from blood (not recorded which). The CDR3 reads CASHVMGNTIYF. CDR3 nucleotides: TGTGCCAGCCATGTTATGGGCAACACCATATATTTT.